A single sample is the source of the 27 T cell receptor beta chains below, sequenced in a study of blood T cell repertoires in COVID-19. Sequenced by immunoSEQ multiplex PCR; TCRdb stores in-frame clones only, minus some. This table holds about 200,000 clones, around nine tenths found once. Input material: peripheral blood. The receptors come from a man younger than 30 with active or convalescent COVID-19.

The CDR3 here is CASSSAPVLTMTGEHEQFF. The CDR3 nucleotides are TGTGCCAGCAGCTCCGCCCCAGTTTTAACCATGACAGGGGAGCATGAGCAGTTCTTC. This chain connects TRBV13 to TRBJ2-1; 8 bases line up with TRBD1. CDR3 length: 19 amino acids. V trimming: 4 bases; J trimming: 8 bases; junction bases outside the gene matches: 22. The germline gives CDR1 PRHDT, CDR2 FYEKMQ (reference sequence). Full variable domain (outside the CDR3, taken from reference TRBV13 and TRBJ2-1): AAGVIQSPRHLIKEKRETATLKCYPIPRHDTVYWYQQGPGQDPQFLISFYEKMQSDKGSIPDRFSAQQFSDYHSELNMSSLELGDSALYFCASSSAPVLTMTGEHEQFFGPGTRLTVL.

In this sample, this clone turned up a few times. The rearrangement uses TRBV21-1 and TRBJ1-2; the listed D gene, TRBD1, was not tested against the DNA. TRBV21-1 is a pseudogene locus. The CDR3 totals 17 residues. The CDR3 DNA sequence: TGTGCCAGCAGCAAACCACGAACGGGACACCAACTCTATGGCTACACCTTC. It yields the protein CASSKPRTGHQLYGYTF.

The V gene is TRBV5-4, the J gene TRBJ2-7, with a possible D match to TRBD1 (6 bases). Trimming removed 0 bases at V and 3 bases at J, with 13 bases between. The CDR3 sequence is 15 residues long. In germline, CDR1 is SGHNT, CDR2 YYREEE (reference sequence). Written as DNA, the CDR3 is TGTGCCAGCAGCTTGGATCGTCAGGGGTTCTACGAGCAGTACTTC. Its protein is CASSLDRQGFYEQYF.

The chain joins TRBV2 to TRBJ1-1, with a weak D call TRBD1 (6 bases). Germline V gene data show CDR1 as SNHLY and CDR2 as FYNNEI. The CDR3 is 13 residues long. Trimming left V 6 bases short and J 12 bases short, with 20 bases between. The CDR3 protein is CASSQVQQGGPFF. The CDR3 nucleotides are TGTGCCAGCAGCCAAGTACAACAGGGAGGGCCTTTCTTT.

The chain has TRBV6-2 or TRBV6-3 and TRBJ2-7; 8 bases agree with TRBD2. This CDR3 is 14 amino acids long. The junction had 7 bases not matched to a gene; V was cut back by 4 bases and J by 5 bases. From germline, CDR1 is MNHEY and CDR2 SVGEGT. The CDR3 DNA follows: TGTGCCAGCAGTTTACTTAGCGGGATGGACGAGCAGTACTTC. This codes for CASSLLSGMDEQYF.

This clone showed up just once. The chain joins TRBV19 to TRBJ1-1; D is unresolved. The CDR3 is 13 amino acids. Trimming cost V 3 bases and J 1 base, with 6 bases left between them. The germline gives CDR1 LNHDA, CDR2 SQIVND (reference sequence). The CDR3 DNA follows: TGTGCCAGTAGTATTTACGGGAACACTGAAGCTTTCTTT. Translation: CASSIYGNTEAFF.

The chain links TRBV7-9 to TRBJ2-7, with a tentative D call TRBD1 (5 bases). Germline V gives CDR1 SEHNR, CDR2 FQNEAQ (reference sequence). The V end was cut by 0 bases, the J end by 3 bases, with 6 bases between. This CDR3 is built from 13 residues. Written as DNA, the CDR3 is TGTGCCAGCAGCTTAGCAGGGGACTACGAGCAGTACTTC. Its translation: CASSLAGDYEQYF. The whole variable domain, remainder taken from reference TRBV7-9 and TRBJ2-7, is DTGVSQNPRHKITKRGQNVTFRCDPISEHNRLYWYRQTLGQGPEFLTYFQNEAQLEKSRLLSDRFSAERPKGSFSTLEIQRTEQGDSAMYLCASSLAGDYEQYFGPGTRLTVT.

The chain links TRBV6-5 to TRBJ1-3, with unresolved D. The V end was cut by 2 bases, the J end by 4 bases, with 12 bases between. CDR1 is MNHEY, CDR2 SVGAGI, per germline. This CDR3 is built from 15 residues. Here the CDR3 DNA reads TGTGCCAGCAGTTACCGGAGAATGGTCGGAAACACCATATATTTT. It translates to CASSYRRMVGNTIYF.

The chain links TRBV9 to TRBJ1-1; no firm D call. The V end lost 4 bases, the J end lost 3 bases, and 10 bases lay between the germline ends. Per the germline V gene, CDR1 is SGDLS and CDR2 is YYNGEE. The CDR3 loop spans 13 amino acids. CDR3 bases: TGTGCCAGCAGCCAAGCCGTTTACACTGAAGCTTTCTTT. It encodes CASSQAVYTEAFF.

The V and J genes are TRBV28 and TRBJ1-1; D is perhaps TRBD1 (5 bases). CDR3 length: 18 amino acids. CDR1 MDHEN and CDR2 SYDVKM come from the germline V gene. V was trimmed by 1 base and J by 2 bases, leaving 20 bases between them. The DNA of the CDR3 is TGTGCCAGCAGTTTATCGGGGGTCGGGGGTTATCGAAACACTGAAGCTTTCTTT. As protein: CASSLSGVGGYRNTEAFF. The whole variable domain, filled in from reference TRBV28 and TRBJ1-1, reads DVKVTQSSRYLVKRTGEKVFLECVQDMDHENMFWYRQDPGLGLRLIYFSYDVKMKEKGDIPEGYSVSREKKERFSLILESASTNQTSMYLCASSLSGVGGYRNTEAFFGQGTRLTVV.

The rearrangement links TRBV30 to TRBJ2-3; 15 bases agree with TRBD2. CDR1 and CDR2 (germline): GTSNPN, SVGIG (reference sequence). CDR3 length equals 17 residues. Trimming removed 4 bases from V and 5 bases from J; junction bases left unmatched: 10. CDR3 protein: CAWTGQEGLAGGDTQYF. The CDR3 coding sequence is TGTGCCTGGACGGGGCAGGAGGGACTAGCGGGAGGAGATACGCAGTATTTT.

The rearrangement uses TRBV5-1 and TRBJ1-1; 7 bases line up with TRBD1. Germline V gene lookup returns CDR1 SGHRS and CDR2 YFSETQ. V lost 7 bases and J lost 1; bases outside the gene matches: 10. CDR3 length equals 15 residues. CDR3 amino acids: CASLPGDSANTEAFF. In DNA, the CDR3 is TGCGCCAGCTTACCAGGGGACAGCGCGAACACTGAAGCTTTCTTT.

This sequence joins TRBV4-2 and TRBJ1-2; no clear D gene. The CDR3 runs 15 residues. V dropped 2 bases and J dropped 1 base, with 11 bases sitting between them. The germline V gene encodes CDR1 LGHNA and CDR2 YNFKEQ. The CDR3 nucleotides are TGTGCCAGCAGCCAACTGTCCAGAAATAACTATGGCTACACCTTC. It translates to CASSQLSRNNYGYTF.

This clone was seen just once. Written as DNA, the CDR3 is TGTGCCAGCAGCCAAGATTTAGAGAATAACTATGGCTACACCTTC. This encodes CASSQDLENNYGYTF. The rearrangement uses TRBV4-2 and TRBJ1-2; no firm D call. CDR1 and CDR2 from the germline V gene are LGHNA and YNFKEQ. Trimming pared 0 bases from V and 1 base from J, leaving 9 bases between. The CDR3 spans 15 residues.

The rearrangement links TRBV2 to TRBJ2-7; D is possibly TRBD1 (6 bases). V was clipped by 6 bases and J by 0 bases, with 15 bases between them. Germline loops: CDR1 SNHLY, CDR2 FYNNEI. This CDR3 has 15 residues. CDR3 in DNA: TGTGCCAGCAGGCTTCGGGACACGAGCTCCTACGAGCAGTACTTC. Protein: CASRLRDTSSYEQYF.

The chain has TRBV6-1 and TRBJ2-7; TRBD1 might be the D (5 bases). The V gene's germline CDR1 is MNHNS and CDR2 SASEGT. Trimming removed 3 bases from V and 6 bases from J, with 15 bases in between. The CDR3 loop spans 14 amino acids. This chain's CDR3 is CASSDGAERGEQYF. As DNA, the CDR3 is TGTGCCAGCAGTGATGGGGCAGAAAGGGGCGAGCAGTACTTC.

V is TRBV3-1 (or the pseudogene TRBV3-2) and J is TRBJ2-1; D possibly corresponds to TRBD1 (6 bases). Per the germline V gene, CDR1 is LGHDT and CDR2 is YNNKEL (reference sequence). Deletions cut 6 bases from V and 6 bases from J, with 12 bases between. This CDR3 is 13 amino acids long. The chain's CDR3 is CASRGNRANEQFF. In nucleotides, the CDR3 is TGTGCCAGCAGGGGGAACAGGGCCAATGAGCAGTTCTTC.

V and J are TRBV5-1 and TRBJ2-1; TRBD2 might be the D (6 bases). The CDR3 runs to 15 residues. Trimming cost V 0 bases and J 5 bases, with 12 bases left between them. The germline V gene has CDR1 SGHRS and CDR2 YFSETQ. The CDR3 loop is CASSLESSAHNEQFF. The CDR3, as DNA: TGCGCCAGCAGCTTGGAGTCTAGCGCTCACAATGAGCAGTTCTTC.

The CDR3, as DNA: TGTGCCAGCAGCTCGGGACAGTTACCCGTAAACACCATATATTTT. Its protein is CASSSGQLPVNTIYF. This rearrangement joins TRBV9 to TRBJ1-3; 7 bases line up with TRBD1. The CDR3 covers 15 residues. The V segment lost 4 bases and the J segment 6 bases; nucleotides outside the gene matches: 10. Germline V CDR1 and CDR2: SGDLS, YYNGEE.

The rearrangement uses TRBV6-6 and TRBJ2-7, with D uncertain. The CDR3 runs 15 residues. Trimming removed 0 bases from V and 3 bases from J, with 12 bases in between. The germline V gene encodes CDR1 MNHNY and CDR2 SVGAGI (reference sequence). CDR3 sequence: CASSYSSTTGYEQYF. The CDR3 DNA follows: TGTGCCAGCAGTTACTCGAGTACCACGGGCTACGAGCAGTACTTC.

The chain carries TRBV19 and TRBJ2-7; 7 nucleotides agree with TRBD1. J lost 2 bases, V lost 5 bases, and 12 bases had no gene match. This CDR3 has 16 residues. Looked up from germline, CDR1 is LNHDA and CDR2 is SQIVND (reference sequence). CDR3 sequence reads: CASSPPYGQVPYEQYF. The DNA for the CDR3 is TGTGCCAGTAGTCCACCGTACGGACAGGTCCCCTACGAGCAGTACTTC.

The CDR3 nucleotides read TGTGCCAGCAGTCAACAGGGATGGCACACTGAAGCTTTCTTT. Translation gives CASSQQGWHTEAFF. This rearrangement joins TRBV27 to TRBJ1-1; perhaps TRBD1 as D (6 bases). V lost 5 bases and J 3 bases, leaving 13 bases between the germline ends. This CDR3 comprises 14 residues. Germline loops: CDR1 MNHEY, CDR2 SMNVEV (reference sequence).

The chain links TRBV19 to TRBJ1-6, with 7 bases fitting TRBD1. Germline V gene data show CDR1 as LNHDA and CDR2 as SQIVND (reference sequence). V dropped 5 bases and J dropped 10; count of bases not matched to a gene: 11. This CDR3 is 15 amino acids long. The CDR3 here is CASSASQGGYSPLHF. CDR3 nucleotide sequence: TGTGCCAGTAGTGCCTCCCAGGGGGGATACTCACCCCTCCACTTT.

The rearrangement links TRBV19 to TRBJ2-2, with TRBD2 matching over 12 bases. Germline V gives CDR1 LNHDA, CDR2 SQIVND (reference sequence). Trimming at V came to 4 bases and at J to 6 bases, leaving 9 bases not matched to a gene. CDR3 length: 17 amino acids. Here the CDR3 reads CASSTRTSGTKAGELFF. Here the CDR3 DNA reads TGTGCCAGTAGTACCCGGACTAGCGGGACCAAGGCCGGGGAGCTGTTTTTT.

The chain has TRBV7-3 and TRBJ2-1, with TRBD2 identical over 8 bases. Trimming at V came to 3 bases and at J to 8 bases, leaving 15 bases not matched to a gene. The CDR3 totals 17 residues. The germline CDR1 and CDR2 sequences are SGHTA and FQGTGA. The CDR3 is CASSFSGTRDENDEQFF. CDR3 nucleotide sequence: TGTGCCAGCAGCTTTTCCGGGACTAGAGATGAGAACGATGAGCAGTTCTTC.

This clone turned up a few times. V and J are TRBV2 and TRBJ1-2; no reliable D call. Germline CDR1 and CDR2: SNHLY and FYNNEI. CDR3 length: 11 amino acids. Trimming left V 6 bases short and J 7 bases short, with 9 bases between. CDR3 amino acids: CASSRERGYTF. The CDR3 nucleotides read TGTGCCAGCAGCCGAGAACGTGGCTACACCTTC.

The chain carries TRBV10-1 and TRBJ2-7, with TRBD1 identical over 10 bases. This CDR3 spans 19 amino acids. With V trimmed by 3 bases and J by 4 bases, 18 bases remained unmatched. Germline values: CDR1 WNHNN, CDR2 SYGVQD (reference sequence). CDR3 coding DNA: TGCGCCAGCAGTGAAACTCCGGGACAGGGGACGCGAAACCCATACGAGCAGTACTTC. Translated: CASSETPGQGTRNPYEQYF.